The rows below give T cell receptor beta chains drawn from one sample of a study of regulatory T cells in long-lasting Graves disease. From the multiplex PCR reads, TCRdb called clonotypes with MiXCR, one entry per CDR3 protein. The sample carries about 530,000 distinct CDR3 sequences, 15% to 20% recorded once. In addition, the sample was reused for a study of T cells in Graves' hyperthyroidism and ophthalmopathy.

Sequences were derived from peripheral blood mononuclear cells (PBMCs), sampled at new diagnosis, from a patient treated with antithyroid drugs. The receptors come from a woman in her forties or fifties with Graves disease. Each CDR3 is given with its conserved first and last residue. D genes are given only for firm matches. Rows may omit the clone size; those that give it use once, few, many or a size class.

d_call: TRBD1
v_call: TRBV19
clone_size: few
j_call: TRBJ1-1
cdr3_nt: TGTGCCAGTAGTATATCCCGAGACAGGGTTGGGACTGAAGCTTTCTTT
cdr3_aa: CASSISRDRVGTEAFF

d_call: .
v_call: TRBV11-2
clone_size: many
j_call: TRBJ2-3
cdr3_nt: TGTGCCAGCAGCTTAGGGGCGACTAGCACAGATACGCAGTATTTT
cdr3_aa: CASSLGATSTDTQYF

d_call: .
v_call: TRBV11-2
clone_size: many
j_call: TRBJ2-3
cdr3_nt: TGTGCCAGCAGTCGGGGAGCGCAGGCCGATGCGCAGTATTTT
cdr3_aa: CASSRGAQADAQYF

d_call: TRBD1
v_call: TRBV2
clone_size: few
j_call: TRBJ1-4
cdr3_nt: TGTGCCAGCAGTGAGACAGGGATGATGTTTTTT
cdr3_aa: CASSETGMMFF

d_call: TRBD1
v_call: TRBV20-1
clone_size: many
j_call: TRBJ2-3
cdr3_nt: TGCAGTGCCGTACAGGGGTATGCAGATACGCAGTATTTT
cdr3_aa: CSAVQGYADTQYF

d_call: TRBD2
v_call: TRBV7-9
clone_size: .
j_call: TRBJ2-5
cdr3_nt: TGTGCCAGCAGCTTAGGGAGACTAGCGGGGTCCCAAGAGACCCAGTACTTC
cdr3_aa: CASSLGRLAGSQETQYF

d_call: .
v_call: TRBV9
clone_size: few
j_call: TRBJ2-3
cdr3_nt: TGTGCCAGCAGCGGTGATACGCAGTATTTT
cdr3_aa: CASSGDTQYF

d_call: .
v_call: TRBV12-3/TRBV12-4
clone_size: .
j_call: TRBJ2-7
cdr3_nt: TGTGCCAGCAGCCGGACGGGACCGACGGAGCAGTACTTC
cdr3_aa: CASSRTGPTEQYF

d_call: TRBD1
v_call: TRBV12-3/TRBV12-4
clone_size: .
j_call: TRBJ1-4
cdr3_nt: TGTGCCAGCAGTTTAGCGCAGGGGGCGAGTGAAAAACTGTTTTTT
cdr3_aa: CASSLAQGASEKLFF

d_call: TRBD1
v_call: TRBV6-1
clone_size: .
j_call: TRBJ2-3
cdr3_nt: TGTGCCAGCAGATTTGGAGACAGGGTGTCAACGCAGTATTTT
cdr3_aa: CASRFGDRVSTQYF

d_call: .
v_call: TRBV30
clone_size: .
j_call: TRBJ2-5
cdr3_nt: TGTGCCTGGAGCTCGGGACCTTACCAAGAGACCCAGTACTTC
cdr3_aa: CAWSSGPYQETQYF

d_call: .
v_call: TRBV20-1
clone_size: .
j_call: TRBJ2-2
cdr3_nt: TGCAGTGCTAGCGGGGGGCAAACAACCGGGGAGCTGTTTTTT
cdr3_aa: CSASGGQTTGELFF

d_call: .
v_call: TRBV5-5
clone_size: .
j_call: TRBJ1-1
cdr3_nt: TGTGCCAGCAGCTTGGCCGGGGCAGGTTCGGCTTTCTTT
cdr3_aa: CASSLAGAGSAFF

d_call: .
v_call: TRBV6-1
clone_size: many
j_call: TRBJ1-1
cdr3_nt: TGTGCCAGCTCCCCCGGGGGCCGGGGCACTGAAGCTTTCTTT
cdr3_aa: CASSPGGRGTEAFF

d_call: .
v_call: TRBV7-9
clone_size: .
j_call: TRBJ1-4
cdr3_nt: TGTGCCAGCAGCTACCAGGGGTCTAATGAAAAACTGTTTTTT
cdr3_aa: CASSYQGSNEKLFF

d_call: .
v_call: TRBV20-1
clone_size: .
j_call: TRBJ1-1
cdr3_nt: TGCAGTGCTAGAGACTCCCCCGGGGCAAACTTCGAGTACACTGAAGCTTTCTTT
cdr3_aa: CSARDSPGANFEYTEAFF

d_call: .
v_call: TRBV9
clone_size: many
j_call: TRBJ1-2
cdr3_nt: TGTGCCAGCAGCGTAGGAGGAGTTGCGGACTATGGCTACACCTTC
cdr3_aa: CASSVGGVADYGYTF

d_call: .
v_call: TRBV28
clone_size: .
j_call: TRBJ2-3
cdr3_nt: TGTGCCAGCAGTCCGCCGGGTCGTGGTTCGTATTTT
cdr3_aa: CASSPPGRGSYF